What follows are 2 T cell receptor beta chains derived from one specimen sequenced in a study of T cells in Graves' hyperthyroidism and ophthalmopathy. RNA transcripts were the template for amplifying TCR beta CDR3 regions. First-round RT-PCR with HTBI primers amplified the TCR CDR3 region. MiXCR was run by TCRdb on the multiplex PCR reads, yielding one entry per CDR3 protein. Of roughly 350,000 distinct CDR3 sequences listed, approximately 15% are singletons. Specimen: blood. These receptor sequences come from a woman aged 25 to 39 with Graves' ophthalmopathy.

This clonotype was observed at least ten times. The chain recombines TRBV12-3 or TRBV12-4 with TRBJ2-1, with D unresolved. The CDR3 is 14 amino acids. V lost 3 bases and J 6 bases, leaving 12 bases between the germline ends. This chain's CDR3 is CASSFGGMSNEQFF. The CDR3 DNA reads TGTGCCAGCAGTTTTGGCGGAATGAGCAATGAGCAGTTCTTC.

The table lists this clonotype with many counts. The chain employs TRBV6-2 or TRBV6-3 and TRBJ2-5, with 7 bases lining up with TRBD2. The V gene end was trimmed by 7 bases and the J gene end by 5 bases; junction bases not matched to a gene: 10. The CDR3 length is 14 residues. Germline V gene data show CDR1 as MNHEY and CDR2 as SVGEGT. The DNA of the CDR3 is TGTGCCAGCACCCCCTGGACTAGTTCGGAGACCCAGTACTTC. Its protein is CASTPWTSSETQYF.